The source of this T cell receptor beta chain is a study of shared clonotypes between healthy human individuals. Study summary: CD4 naive cells filled three plates per donor, CD4 memory three, CD8 naive two and CD8 memory one. The study, taken as a whole, reports: Investigators collected only blood, and repertoires in tissues likely differ.

Replicate PCRs run on sorted subsets employed roughly 190 ng DNA, 30,000 to 35,000 T cell genomes. This table comes from immunoSEQ multiplex PCR, and its TCRdb copy is limited to in-frame clones, with some not included. Here the sample spans roughly 720,000 clones, roughly 87% being singletons. This clone was observed once. No antigen is known for it. CDR3 length: 15 amino acids. Germline V gene lookup returns CDR1 SNHLY and CDR2 FYNNEI. V lost 7 bases, J lost 2 bases, and 10 bases stayed unmatched. The chain combines TRBV2 with TRBJ2-5; the match to TRBD2 covers 7 bases. Sequencing was performed on memory CD8+ T cells from PBMCs. The sample's subset: CD45RO+ cells pooled with CCR7-negative TemRA cells. The sequence was collected from a man between 18 and 29 years old in good health. Some clones in this sample may be carry-over from other donors' samples. The CDR3 nucleotides read TGTGCCAGCATTATCACCGGGGAGGGTCAAGAGACCCAGTACTTC. Translation: CASIITGEGQETQYF.